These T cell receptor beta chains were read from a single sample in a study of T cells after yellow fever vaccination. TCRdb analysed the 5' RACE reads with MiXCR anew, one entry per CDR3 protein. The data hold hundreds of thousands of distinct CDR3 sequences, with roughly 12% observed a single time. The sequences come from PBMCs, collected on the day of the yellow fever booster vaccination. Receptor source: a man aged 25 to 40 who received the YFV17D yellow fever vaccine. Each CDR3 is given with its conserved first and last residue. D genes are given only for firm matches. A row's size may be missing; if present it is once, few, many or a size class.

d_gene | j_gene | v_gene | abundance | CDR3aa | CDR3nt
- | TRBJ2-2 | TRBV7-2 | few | CASSLIAVTGELFF | TGTGCCAGCAGCTTAATAGCGGTGACCGGCGAGCTGTTTTTT
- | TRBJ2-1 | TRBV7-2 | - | CASTPGSYNEQFF | TGTGCCAGCACCCCGGGCTCCTACAATGAGCAGTTCTTC
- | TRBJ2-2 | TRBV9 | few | CASSFEGGAGTGELFF | TGTGCCAGCAGCTTTGAGGGGGGAGCAGGCACCGGGGAGCTGTTTTTT
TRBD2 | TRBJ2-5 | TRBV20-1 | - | CSAGDPSGRKETQYF | TGCAGTGCTGGGGATCCTAGCGGGAGGAAAGAGACCCAGTACTTC
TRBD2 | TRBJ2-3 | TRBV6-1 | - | CASRVAGGTDTQYF | TGTGCCAGCAGAGTAGCGGGAGGCACAGATACGCAGTATTTT
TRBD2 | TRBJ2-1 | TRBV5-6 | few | CASSLLVGLAQNEQFF | TGTGCCAGCAGCTTGTTGGTCGGACTAGCCCAAAATGAGCAGTTCTTC
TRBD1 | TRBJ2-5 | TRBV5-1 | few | CASSQAGTGRETQYF | TGCGCCAGCAGCCAAGCCGGGACAGGGAGGGAGACCCAGTACTTC
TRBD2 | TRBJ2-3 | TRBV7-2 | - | CASSSGGLAGVDTQYF | TGTGCCAGCAGCTCCGGCGGCCTAGCGGGAGTAGATACGCAGTATTTT
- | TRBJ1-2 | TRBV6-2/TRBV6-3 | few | CASSHGDGYTF | TGTGCCAGCAGCCATGGGGATGGCTACACCTTC
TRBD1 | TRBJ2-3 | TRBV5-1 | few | CASSDGQGAADTQYF | TGCGCCAGCAGTGATGGTCAGGGGGCGGCGGATACGCAGTATTTT
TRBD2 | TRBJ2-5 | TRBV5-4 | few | CASSLGLAGPVAQYF | TGTGCCAGCAGCTTGGGACTAGCGGGACCAGTGGCCCAGTACTTC
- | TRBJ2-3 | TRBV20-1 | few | CSAPGVEDTQYF | TGCAGTGCGCCCGGGGTTGAAGATACGCAGTATTTT